Presented here are 3 T cell receptor beta chains from one specimen sequenced in a study of blood T cell repertoires in COVID-19. Clones were sequenced by immunoSEQ multiplex PCR, and TCRdb holds only the in-frame ones, with some missing. The sample lists around 250,000 clones; roughly nine tenths were seen once. Specimen: peripheral blood. These receptors came from a man in his fifties or sixties with acute or convalescent COVID-19.

The chain recombines TRBV27 with TRBJ2-3, with TRBD2 identical over 8 bases. The CDR3 loop spans 18 amino acids. CDR1 and CDR2 from the germline V gene are MNHEY and SMNVEV (reference sequence). V dropped 5 bases and J dropped 3; count of bases not matched to a gene: 16. The CDR3 DNA follows: TGTGCCAGCAGTCCCCAAGGCTGGAGCGGGAGTTCGACAGATACGCAGTATTTT. The encoded protein is CASSPQGWSGSSTDTQYF.

The CDR3: CASRSTGENTEAFF. The CDR3 DNA follows: TGTGCCAGCAGGTCTACAGGAGAGAACACTGAAGCTTTCTTT. The rearrangement uses TRBV6-5 and TRBJ1-1, with a weak D call TRBD1 (5 bases). Germline-derived CDR1 and CDR2 are MNHEY and SVGAGI. CDR3 size: 14 residues. Trimming removed 6 bases at V and 1 base at J, with 12 bases between.

This chain connects TRBV5-1 to TRBJ2-5; D gene unclear. V lost 4 bases, J lost 0 bases, and 4 bases lay in between. This CDR3 comprises 12 residues. The germline gives CDR1 SGHRS, CDR2 YFSETQ. The CDR3 loop is CASSRDQETQYF. CDR3 coding DNA: TGCGCCAGCAGCCGGGACCAAGAGACCCAGTACTTC.